These 21 T cell receptor beta chains came from one sample sequenced in a study of blood T cell repertoires in COVID-19. Using immunoSEQ multiplex PCR, the repertoire was profiled, and TCRdb retains in-frame clones only, with some absent. The data hold about 200,000 clones, with about 86% observed a single time. Sequencing was carried out using PBMCs or T cells enriched from blood (not recorded which). The receptors originated from a woman between 40 and 55 years old with acute COVID-19.

The gene calls are TRBV5-1 and TRBJ1-1; maybe TRBD1 (5 bases). This CDR3 contains 14 residues. V shed 2 bases and J shed 3 bases, with 11 bases lying between them. Germline assignment: CDR1 SGHRS and CDR2 YFSETQ. The CDR3 DNA reads as TGCGCCAGCAGCTTATCGACAGCCGACACTGAAGCTTTCTTT. Amino acid sequence: CASSLSTADTEAFF.

In its sample, this clone was seen a few times. The rearrangement joins TRBV7-2 to TRBJ2-7; D gene unclear. The CDR3 extends over 12 amino acids. Germline lookup yields CDR1 SGHTA and CDR2 FQGNSA. V was trimmed by 2 bases and J by 4 bases, leaving 6 bases between them. The DNA of the CDR3 is TGTGCCAGCAGCTTAAGAGTTTACGAGCAGTACTTC. Encoded protein: CASSLRVYEQYF.

The chain couples TRBV5-6 to TRBJ2-1, with a weak D call TRBD1 (5 bases). This CDR3 has 15 residues. The germline V and J ends were trimmed by 4 bases and 3 bases, with 14 bases remaining between them. The germline V gene encodes CDR1 SGHDT and CDR2 YYEEEE. The CDR3 sequence: CASSQIRDSYNEQFF. Written as DNA, the CDR3 is TGTGCCAGCAGCCAGATCCGCGACAGCTACAATGAGCAGTTCTTC.

Only one count was recorded for this clone. The chain links TRBV4-1 to TRBJ1-4; possibly TRBD1 for D (6 bases). Germline V CDR1 and CDR2: MGHRA, YSYEKL. The ends were cut back, 1 base at V and 5 bases at J, with 11 bases in the middle. The length of the CDR3 is 15 residues. The CDR3 DNA is TGCGCCAGCAGCCAAGTACGGCAGGGGAATGAAAAACTGTTTTTT. Its protein is CASSQVRQGNEKLFF.

CDR3 nucleotides: TGTGCCAGCAGCCAAAGCGGGAGGTACAATGAGCAGTTCTTC. It encodes CASSQSGRYNEQFF. The chain carries TRBV3-1 (or the pseudogene TRBV3-2) and TRBJ2-1; TRBD2 aligns across 9 bases. After removal of 2 bases from V and 4 bases from J, the junction contained 0 bases not matched to a gene. The CDR3 loop spans 14 amino acids. The germline V gene encodes CDR1 LGHDT and CDR2 YNNKEL (reference sequence).

The chain has TRBV10-2 and TRBJ1-2; D not certain. V shed 6 bases and J shed 0 bases, with 8 bases lying between them. Germline V gene data show CDR1 as WSHSY and CDR2 as SAAADI. The CDR3 loop spans 13 amino acids. CDR3 sequence: CASRRAANYGYTF. In DNA, the CDR3 is TGCGCCAGCAGGCGGGCGGCTAACTATGGCTACACCTTC.

The V gene is TRBV5-1, the J gene TRBJ2-3, with 7 positions matching TRBD1. CDR3 length: 18 residues. Germline V gene data show CDR1 as SGHRS and CDR2 as YFSETQ. Germline trimming cut 0 bases from V and 1 base from J; bases unmatched to any gene: 11. CDR3 DNA: TGCGCCAGCAGCTTGGAGTTACAGGGGCCGCAGGGCACAGATACGCAGTATTTT. It encodes CASSLELQGPQGTDTQYF.

The rearrangement uses TRBV29-1 and TRBJ1-2; no firm D call. CDR1 is SQVTM and CDR2 is ANQGSEA in the germline V gene. Trimming took off 4 bases at V and 1 base at J, with 4 bases between the two ends. The CDR3 has 11 amino acids. The CDR3 reads CSVAINYGYTF. The CDR3 nucleotides are TGCAGCGTTGCCATTAACTATGGCTACACCTTC.

The chain couples TRBV4-2 to TRBJ2-2; D is ambiguous. Germline values: CDR1 LGHNA, CDR2 YNFKEQ. V was shortened by 5 bases and J by 5 bases, with 12 bases between the two germline ends. The CDR3 covers 14 residues. The CDR3 DNA sequence: TGTGCCAGCAGCTTCTCACCTAAGACCGGGGAGCTGTTTTTT. It is translated as CASSFSPKTGELFF.

This chain's CDR3 is CASSMNRGREQYF. The CDR3 DNA is TGTGCCAGCAGCATGAACAGGGGGCGTGAGCAGTACTTC. J is TRBJ2-7 and V is TRBV3-1 (or the pseudogene TRBV3-2); TRBD1 matches 9 bases. The CDR3 totals 13 residues. Germline CDR1 and CDR2: LGHDT and YNNKEL (reference sequence). Trimming at V came to 5 bases and at J to 7 bases, leaving 6 bases not matched to a gene.

The V gene is TRBV11-2, the J gene TRBJ2-1; TRBD1 agrees at 9 bases. Germline loops: CDR1 SGHAT, CDR2 FQNNGV. The CDR3 is 17 amino acids. V shed 1 base and J 4 bases; nucleotides not matched to a gene: 8. CDR3 sequence: CASSLGAGTGRYNEQFF. Written as DNA, the CDR3 is TGTGCCAGCAGCTTAGGGGCTGGGACAGGGAGATACAATGAGCAGTTCTTC.

The CDR3 bases are TGTGCCGCGACGGACAGGGTGGATTCACCCCTCCACTTT. Residues: CAATDRVDSPLHF. The V gene is TRBV2, the J gene TRBJ1-6; 8 nucleotides match TRBD1. Per the germline V gene, CDR1 is SNHLY and CDR2 is FYNNEI. There are 13 residues in the CDR3. The trim removed 11 bases at V and 8 bases at J, leaving 8 bases unmatched.

The rearrangement joins TRBV28 to TRBJ2-3; 8 bases match TRBD2. V lost 6 bases, J lost 3 bases, and 11 bases stayed unmatched. The CDR3 runs 16 residues. In germline, CDR1 is MDHEN, CDR2 SYDVKM. CDR3 residues: CASRWDGGVGTDTQYF. CDR3 DNA sequence: TGTGCCAGCAGGTGGGACGGGGGGGTAGGTACAGATACGCAGTATTTT.

This chain links TRBV6-5 with TRBJ2-2, with unresolved D. CDR3 length: 13 amino acids. Trimming cost V 7 bases and J 6 bases, with 12 bases left between them. Germline V gene sequence: CDR1 MNHEY, CDR2 SVGAGI. The CDR3 loop is CASKNVGSGELFF. The CDR3 DNA is TGTGCCAGCAAGAACGTCGGTTCCGGGGAGCTGTTTTTT.

The gene calls are TRBV27 and TRBJ2-7; maybe TRBD1 (6 bases). Trimming cost V 3 bases and J 6 bases, with 15 bases left between them. The CDR3 length is 14 residues. Germline V lookup: CDR1 MNHEY, CDR2 SMNVEV (reference sequence). For the CDR3, the DNA is TGTGCCAGCAGTTTCCGGGATACAGGGACCGAGCAGTACTTC. Translated, it gives CASSFRDTGTEQYF.

A few counts support this clone. The chain couples TRBV2 to TRBJ2-2; 8 bases line up with TRBD2. The CDR3 runs to 15 residues. The junction had 2 bases not matched to a gene; V was cut back by 4 bases and J by 1 base. Germline V CDR1 and CDR2: SNHLY, FYNNEI. In DNA form, the CDR3 reads TGTGCCAGCAGTGTGACTAGCGTGAACACCGGGGAGCTGTTTTTT. Translating it yields CASSVTSVNTGELFF.

The chain couples TRBV3-1 (or the pseudogene TRBV3-2) to TRBJ2-1, with D maybe TRBD2 (6 bases). CDR3 length equals 15 residues. V shed 3 bases and J shed 9 bases, with 18 bases lying between them. Germline CDR1 and CDR2: LGHDT and YNNKEL (reference sequence). The CDR3 bases are TGTGCCAGCAGCCACCACTCCGGGGGAGTGGTTGAGCAGTTCTTC. This sequence encodes CASSHHSGGVVEQFF.

The J gene is TRBJ2-4, the V gene TRBV24-1; possibly TRBD2 for D (5 bases). Germline CDR1 KGHDR, CDR2 SFDVKD. Trimming removed 9 bases at V and 9 bases at J, with 17 bases between. The CDR3 contains 13 residues. The CDR3 sequence is CATAEGGMGIQYF. Written as DNA, the CDR3 is TGTGCCACCGCCGAGGGCGGAATGGGCATTCAGTACTTC.

This chain connects TRBV18 to TRBJ1-1, with D tentatively TRBD1 (5 bases). V shed 2 bases and J shed 1 base, with 11 bases lying between them. Germline CDR1 KGHSH, CDR2 LQKENI. This CDR3 is 15 amino acids long. The CDR3 loop is CASSPTRGKNTEAFF. DNA of the CDR3: TGTGCCAGCTCACCAACGCGGGGGAAGAACACTGAAGCTTTCTTT.

This CDR3 is CASSPQQGAETQYF. CDR3 bases: TGTGCCAGCTCACCACAACAGGGGGCGGAGACCCAGTACTTC. The gene calls are TRBV18 and TRBJ2-5; 9 nucleotides agree with TRBD1. Germline V gene sequence: CDR1 KGHSH, CDR2 LQKENI. The CDR3 has 14 amino acids. V lost 1 base, J lost 5 bases, and 2 bases stayed unmatched.

A single count supports this clone. The chain joins TRBV24-1 to TRBJ2-1; the match to TRBD1 covers 8 bases. Germline V gene sequence: CDR1 KGHDR, CDR2 SFDVKD. This CDR3 is 17 amino acids long. The ends lost 4 bases at V and 0 bases at J; junction bases unmatched: 7. The CDR3 DNA follows: TGTGCCACCAGTGACGGGGACAGGTCAAGCTCCTACAATGAGCAGTTCTTC. Translated: CATSDGDRSSSYNEQFF.